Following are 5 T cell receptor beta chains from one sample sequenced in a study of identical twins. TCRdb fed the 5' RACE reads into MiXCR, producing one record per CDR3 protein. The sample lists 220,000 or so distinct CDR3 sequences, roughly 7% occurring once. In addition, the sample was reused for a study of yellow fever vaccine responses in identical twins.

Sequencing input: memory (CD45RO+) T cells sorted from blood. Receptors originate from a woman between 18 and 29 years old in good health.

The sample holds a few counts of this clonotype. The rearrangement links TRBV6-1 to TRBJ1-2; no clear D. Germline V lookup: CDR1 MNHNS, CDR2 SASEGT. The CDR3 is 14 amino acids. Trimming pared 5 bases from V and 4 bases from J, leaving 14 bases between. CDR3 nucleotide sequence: TGTGCCAGCAGTCCAGACCGGAACTTCTATGGCTACACCTTC. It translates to CASSPDRNFYGYTF.

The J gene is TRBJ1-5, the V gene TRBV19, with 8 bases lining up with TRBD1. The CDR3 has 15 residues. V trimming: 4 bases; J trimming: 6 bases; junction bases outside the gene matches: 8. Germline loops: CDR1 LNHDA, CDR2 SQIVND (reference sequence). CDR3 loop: CASSTGLDRGQPQHF. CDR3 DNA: TGTGCCAGTAGTACTGGACTCGACAGGGGTCAGCCCCAGCATTTT.

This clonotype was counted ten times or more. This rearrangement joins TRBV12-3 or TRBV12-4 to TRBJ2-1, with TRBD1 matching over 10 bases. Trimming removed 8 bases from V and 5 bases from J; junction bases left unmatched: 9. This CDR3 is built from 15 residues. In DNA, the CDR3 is TGTGCCAGCCGACCGGGACAGGGGACCGACAATGAGCAGTTCTTC. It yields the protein CASRPGQGTDNEQFF.

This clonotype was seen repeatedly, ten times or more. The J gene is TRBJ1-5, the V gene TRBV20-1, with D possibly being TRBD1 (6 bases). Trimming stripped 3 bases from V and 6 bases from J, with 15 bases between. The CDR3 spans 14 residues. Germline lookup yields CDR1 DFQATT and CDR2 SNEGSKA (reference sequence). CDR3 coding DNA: TGCAGTGCTAGCTACGGGGGCGATAGTCAGCCCCAGCATTTT. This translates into CSASYGGDSQPQHF.

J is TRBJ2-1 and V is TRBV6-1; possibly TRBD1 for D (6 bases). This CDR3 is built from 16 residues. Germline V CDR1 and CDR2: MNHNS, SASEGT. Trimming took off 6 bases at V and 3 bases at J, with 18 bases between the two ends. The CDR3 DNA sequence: TGTGCCAGCAGCCGATCAGCGACAGGTGTCTACAATGAGCAGTTCTTC. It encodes CASSRSATGVYNEQFF.